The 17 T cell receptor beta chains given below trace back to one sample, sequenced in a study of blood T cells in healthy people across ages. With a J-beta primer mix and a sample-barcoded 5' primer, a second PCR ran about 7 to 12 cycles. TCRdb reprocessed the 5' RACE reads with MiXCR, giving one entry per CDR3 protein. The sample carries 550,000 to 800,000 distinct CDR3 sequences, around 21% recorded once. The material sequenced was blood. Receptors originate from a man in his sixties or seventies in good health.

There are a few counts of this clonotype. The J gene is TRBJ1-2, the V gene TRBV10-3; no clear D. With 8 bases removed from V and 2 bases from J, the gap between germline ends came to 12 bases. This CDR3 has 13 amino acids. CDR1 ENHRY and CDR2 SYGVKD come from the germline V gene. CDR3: CAISQELNYGYTF. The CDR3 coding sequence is TGTGCCATCTCGCAGGAACTAAACTATGGCTACACCTTC.

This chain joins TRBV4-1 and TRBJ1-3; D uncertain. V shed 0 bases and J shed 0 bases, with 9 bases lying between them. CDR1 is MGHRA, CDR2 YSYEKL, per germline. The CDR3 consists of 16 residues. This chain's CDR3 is CASSQDSPYSGNTIYF. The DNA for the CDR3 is TGCGCCAGCAGCCAAGATTCACCCTACTCTGGAAACACCATATATTTT.

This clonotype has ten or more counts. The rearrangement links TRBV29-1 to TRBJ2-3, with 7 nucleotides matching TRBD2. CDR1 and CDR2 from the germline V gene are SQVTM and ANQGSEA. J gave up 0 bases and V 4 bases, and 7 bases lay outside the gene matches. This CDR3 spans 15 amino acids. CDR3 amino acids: CSVVNSGVSTDTQYF. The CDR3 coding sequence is TGCAGCGTTGTAAACAGCGGGGTTAGCACAGATACGCAGTATTTT.

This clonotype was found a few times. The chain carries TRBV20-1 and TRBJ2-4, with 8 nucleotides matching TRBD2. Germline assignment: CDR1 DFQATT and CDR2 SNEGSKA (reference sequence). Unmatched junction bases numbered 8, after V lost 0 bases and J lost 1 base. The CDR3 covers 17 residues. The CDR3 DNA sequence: TGCAGTGCTAGAGATCCCCTTAGCGGGACGGCCAAAAACATTCAGTACTTC. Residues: CSARDPLSGTAKNIQYF.

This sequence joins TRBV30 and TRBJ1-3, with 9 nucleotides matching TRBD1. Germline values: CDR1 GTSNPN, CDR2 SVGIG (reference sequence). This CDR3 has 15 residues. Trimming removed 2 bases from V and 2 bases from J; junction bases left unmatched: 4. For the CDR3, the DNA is TGTGCCTGGAGTACAGGGGGCAGCGCTGGAAACACCATATATTTT. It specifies CAWSTGGSAGNTIYF.

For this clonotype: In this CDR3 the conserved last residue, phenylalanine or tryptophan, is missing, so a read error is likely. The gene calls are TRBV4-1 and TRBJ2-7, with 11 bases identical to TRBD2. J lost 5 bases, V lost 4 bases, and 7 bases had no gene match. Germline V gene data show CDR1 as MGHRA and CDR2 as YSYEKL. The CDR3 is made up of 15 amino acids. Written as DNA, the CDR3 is TGCGCCAGCAGCCGACGACTAGCGGGAAAGGACGAGCAGTACTTG. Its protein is CASSRRLAGKDEQYL.

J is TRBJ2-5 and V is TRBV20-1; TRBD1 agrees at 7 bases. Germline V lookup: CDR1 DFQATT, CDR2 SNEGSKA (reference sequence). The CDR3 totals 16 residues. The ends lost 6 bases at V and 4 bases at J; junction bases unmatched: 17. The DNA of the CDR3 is TGCAGTGCCCGAGATCCAGGGGGAAATCTTAGAGAGACCCAGTACTTC. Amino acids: CSARDPGGNLRETQYF.

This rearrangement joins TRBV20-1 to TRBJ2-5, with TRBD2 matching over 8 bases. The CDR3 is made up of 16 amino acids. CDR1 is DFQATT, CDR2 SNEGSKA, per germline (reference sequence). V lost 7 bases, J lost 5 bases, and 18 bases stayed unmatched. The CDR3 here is CSGTEGSGSVPETQYF. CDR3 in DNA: TGCAGTGGGACCGAAGGAAGCGGGAGTGTTCCGGAGACCCAGTACTTC.

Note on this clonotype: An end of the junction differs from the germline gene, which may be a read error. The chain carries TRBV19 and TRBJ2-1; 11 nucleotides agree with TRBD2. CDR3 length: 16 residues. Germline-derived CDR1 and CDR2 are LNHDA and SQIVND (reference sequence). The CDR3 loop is CASSWTSGHAYNGQFF. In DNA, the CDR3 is TGTGCCAGTAGTTGGACTAGCGGGCACGCCTACAATGGGCAGTTCTTC.

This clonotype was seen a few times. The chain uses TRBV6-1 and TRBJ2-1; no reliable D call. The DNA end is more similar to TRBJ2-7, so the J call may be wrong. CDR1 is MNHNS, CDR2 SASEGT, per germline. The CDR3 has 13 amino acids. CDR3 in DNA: TGTGCCAGCAGTGGCCAATGGGACTACGAGCAGTACTTC. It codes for CASSGQWDYEQYF.

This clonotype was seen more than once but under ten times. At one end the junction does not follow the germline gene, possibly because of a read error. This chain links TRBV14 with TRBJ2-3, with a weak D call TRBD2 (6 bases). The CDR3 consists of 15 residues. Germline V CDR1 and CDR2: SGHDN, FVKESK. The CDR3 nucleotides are TGTGTCAGCAGCCTAAGACTAGAAGCCTCAGATACGCAGTATTTT. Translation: CVSSLRLEASDTQYF. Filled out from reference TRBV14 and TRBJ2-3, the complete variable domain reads EAGVTQFPSHSVIEKGQTVTLRCDPISGHDNLYWYRRVMGKEIKFLLHFVKESKQDESGMPNNRFLAERTGGTYSTLKVQPAELEDSGVYFCVSSLRLEASDTQYFGPGTRLTVL.

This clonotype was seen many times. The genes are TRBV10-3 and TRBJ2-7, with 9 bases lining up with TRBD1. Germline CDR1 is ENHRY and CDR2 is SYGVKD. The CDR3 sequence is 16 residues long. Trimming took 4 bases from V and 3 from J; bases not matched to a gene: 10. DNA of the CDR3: TGTGCCATCAGTGTTGGGGGACAGGGCAAAAACTACGAGCAGTACTTC. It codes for CAISVGGQGKNYEQYF.

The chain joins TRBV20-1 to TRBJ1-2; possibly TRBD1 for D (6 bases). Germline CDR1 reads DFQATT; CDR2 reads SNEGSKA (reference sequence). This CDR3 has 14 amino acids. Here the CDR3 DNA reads TGCGGTGTGTCCCGGGACACTACTAACTATGGCTACACCTTC. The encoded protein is CGVSRDTTNYGYTF.

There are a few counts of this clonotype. The CDR3 region has the DNA TGTGCCAGCAGCTCAGGACAGGGTACAAGAGAGCAGTACTTC. Its protein product is CASSSGQGTREQYF. The V gene is TRBV7-2, the J gene TRBJ2-7; the match to TRBD1 covers 8 bases. From germline, CDR1 is SGHTA and CDR2 FQGNSA. J gave up 7 bases and V 4 bases, and 9 bases lay outside the gene matches. The CDR3 spans 14 residues.

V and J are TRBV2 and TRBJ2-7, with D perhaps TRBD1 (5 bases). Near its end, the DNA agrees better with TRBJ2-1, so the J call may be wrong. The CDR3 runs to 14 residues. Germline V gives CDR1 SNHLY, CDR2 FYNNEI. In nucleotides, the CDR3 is TGTGCCAGCAGTTTCGACAGTAGCTACAATGAGCAGTTCTTC. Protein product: CASSFDSSYNEQFF.

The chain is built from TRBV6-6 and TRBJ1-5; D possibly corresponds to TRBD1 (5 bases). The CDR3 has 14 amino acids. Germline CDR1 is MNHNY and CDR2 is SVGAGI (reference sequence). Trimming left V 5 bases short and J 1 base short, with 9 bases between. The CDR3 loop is CASSVRDSNQPQHF. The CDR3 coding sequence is TGTGCCAGCAGTGTCCGGGACAGCAATCAGCCCCAGCATTTT.

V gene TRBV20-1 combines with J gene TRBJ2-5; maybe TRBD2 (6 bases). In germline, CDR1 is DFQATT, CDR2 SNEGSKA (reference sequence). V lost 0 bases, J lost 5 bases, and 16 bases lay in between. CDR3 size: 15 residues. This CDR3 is CSARDNRAGKETQYF. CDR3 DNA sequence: TGCAGTGCTAGAGATAATCGGGCGGGGAAGGAGACCCAGTACTTC.